What follows are 32 T cell receptor beta chains derived from one specimen sequenced in a study of blood T cell repertoires in COVID-19. Produced via immunoSEQ multiplex PCR; TCRdb's table is partial and in-frame only. The sample has 290,000 or so clones; more than 75% are singletons. The sequenced sample consisted of PBMCs or T cells enriched from blood (not recorded which). The receptor set was obtained from a woman younger than 30 who had recovered from COVID-19.

The chain employs TRBV7-9 and TRBJ1-3; D perhaps matches TRBD1 (6 bases). The CDR3 loop spans 15 amino acids. With 1 base removed from V and 3 bases from J, the gap between germline ends came to 10 bases. Germline CDR1 SEHNR, CDR2 FQNEAQ (reference sequence). CDR3 in amino acids: CASSLVGGLGNTIYF. The CDR3 nucleotides are TGTGCCAGCAGCTTAGTCGGGGGGCTTGGAAACACCATATATTTT.

The CDR3 nucleotides read TGCGCCAGCAGCTGGACTAGCGGGGATTACAATGAGCAGTTCTTC. This encodes CASSWTSGDYNEQFF. The chain is built from TRBV4-3 and TRBJ2-1; the match to TRBD2 covers 12 bases. The CDR3 is 15 residues long. V lost 5 bases and J lost 4; bases outside the gene matches: 3. The germline gives CDR1 LGHNA, CDR2 YSLEER.

The genes are TRBV18 and TRBJ2-1; D possibly corresponds to TRBD1 (5 bases). Trimming left V 3 bases short and J 5 bases short, with 17 bases between. CDR3 length equals 16 residues. Germline V gene lookup returns CDR1 KGHSH and CDR2 LQKENI. The CDR3 coding sequence is TGTGCCAGCTCACCCAGGCAGGGATGGCAAAACAATGAGCAGTTCTTC. This translates into CASSPRQGWQNNEQFF.

The chain has TRBV10-3 and TRBJ1-2; 9 bases match TRBD1. This CDR3 region has 16 residues. V shed 8 bases and J 2 bases; nucleotides not matched to a gene: 12. Looked up from germline, CDR1 is ENHRY and CDR2 is SYGVKD. This chain's CDR3 is CAIRPGTGIGNYGYTF. The CDR3 DNA sequence: TGTGCCATCCGTCCCGGGACAGGGATCGGGAACTATGGCTACACCTTC.

This clone has more than one count but fewer than ten. The gene calls are TRBV5-4 and TRBJ2-7; 13 bases map to TRBD2. The germline V gene encodes CDR1 SGHNT and CDR2 YYREEE (reference sequence). Trimming removed 4 bases from V and 4 bases from J; junction bases left unmatched: 11. This CDR3 has 17 residues. This CDR3 is CASSRGTSGASLYEQYF. CDR3 nucleotide sequence: TGTGCCAGCAGCCGTGGGACTAGCGGGGCAAGCTTGTACGAGCAGTACTTC.

This clone was seen more than once but under ten times. The chain links TRBV6-5 to TRBJ2-2; TRBD2 is a possible D gene (5 bases). The CDR3 has 15 amino acids. Germline V gives CDR1 MNHEY, CDR2 SVGAGI. Trimming pared 6 bases from V and 5 bases from J, leaving 16 bases between. In nucleotides, the CDR3 is TGTGCCAGCAGGGACGACGGGAACCCTACCGGGGAGCTGTTTTTT. As protein: CASRDDGNPTGELFF.

The chain has TRBV5-4 and TRBJ2-3, with D possibly matching TRBD2 (5 bases). The CDR3 is 17 amino acids. Trimming took off 4 bases at V and 4 bases at J, with 22 bases between the two ends. CDR1 and CDR2 from the germline V gene are SGHNT and YYREEE (reference sequence). Here the CDR3 reads CASSPGVGRPGADTQYF. The CDR3 DNA sequence: TGTGCCAGCAGCCCTGGGGTGGGCCGCCCCGGGGCAGATACGCAGTATTTT.

The chain uses TRBV2 and TRBJ2-4; 7 positions match TRBD1. CDR3 length: 16 amino acids. V gave up 2 bases and J gave up 1 base; unmatched junction bases: 5. Looked up from germline, CDR1 is SNHLY and CDR2 is FYNNEI. In DNA form, the CDR3 reads TGTGCCAGCAGTGAAATCAGGGGGTGGGCCAAAAACATTCAGTACTTC. This encodes CASSEIRGWAKNIQYF.

V is TRBV14 and J is TRBJ2-5; tentatively, D is TRBD2 (6 bases). V was shortened by 2 bases and J by 7 bases, with 20 bases between the two germline ends. The CDR3 contains 16 residues. Germline V gene sequence: CDR1 SGHDN, CDR2 FVKESK. CDR3 in amino acids: CASSQKRDSSAATQYF. The CDR3 DNA reads as TGTGCCAGCAGCCAAAAACGGGACTCCTCAGCGGCGACCCAGTACTTC.

This chain uses TRBV24-1 with TRBJ2-5; D is perhaps TRBD1 (7 bases). The CDR3 loop spans 15 amino acids. The V gene lost 1 base and the J gene lost 2 bases, with 10 bases spanning the gap. The germline V gene encodes CDR1 KGHDR and CDR2 SFDVKD. CDR3 bases: TGTGCCACCAGTGATTTCGCGGGACAGCAAGAGACCCAGTACTTC. As protein: CATSDFAGQQETQYF.

The chain combines TRBV20-1 with TRBJ2-3; D call uncertain. This CDR3 spans 11 amino acids. V lost 3 bases and J 5 bases, leaving 6 bases between the germline ends. Per germline, CDR1 DFQATT and CDR2 SNEGSKA (reference sequence). CDR3 bases: TGCAGTGCTAGTTCCCGAGATACGCAGTATTTT. It translates to CSASSRDTQYF.

The chain uses TRBV4-1 and TRBJ1-1; D gene uncertain. The CDR3 runs to 14 residues. The V gene lost 1 base and the J gene lost 1 base, with 7 bases spanning the gap. In germline, CDR1 is MGHRA, CDR2 YSYEKL. CDR3: CASSQVRQNTEAFF. For the CDR3, the DNA is TGCGCCAGCAGCCAAGTCCGACAGAACACTGAAGCTTTCTTT.

The V and J genes are TRBV27 and TRBJ2-7; 7 bases align to TRBD1. Germline lookup yields CDR1 MNHEY and CDR2 SMNVEV (reference sequence). The CDR3 extends over 15 amino acids. V trimming: 6 bases; J trimming: 0 bases; junction bases outside the gene matches: 8. The CDR3 loop is CASSTAGTASYEQYF. The CDR3 DNA is TGTGCCAGCAGCACGGCCGGGACAGCCTCCTACGAGCAGTACTTC.

This clone has ten or more counts. The V gene is TRBV2, the J gene TRBJ2-6, with D hard to call. Trimming shortened V by 1 base and J by 2 bases, and 9 bases separated the two germline ends. This CDR3 spans 16 amino acids. Per the germline V gene, CDR1 is SNHLY and CDR2 is FYNNEI. This CDR3 is CASSEVQLTGANVLTF. The CDR3 coding sequence is TGTGCCAGCAGTGAAGTTCAGTTAACTGGGGCCAACGTCCTGACTTTC.

This clone appeared once. The genes are TRBV7-9 and TRBJ2-5; 11 positions agree with TRBD1. Losses at the gene ends were 5 bases for V and 5 bases for J; bases not matched to a gene: 4. The CDR3 has 14 amino acids. Germline CDR1 SEHNR, CDR2 FQNEAQ (reference sequence). The CDR3 nucleotides read TGTGCCAGCAGCCGGGACAGGGGGAGGGAGACCCAGTACTTC. Translating gives CASSRDRGRETQYF.

V is TRBV7-8 and J is TRBJ2-2, with TRBD2 matching over 10 bases. CDR1 and CDR2 (germline): SGHVS, FQNEAQ. This CDR3 has 17 amino acids. Losses at the gene ends were 1 base for V and 4 bases for J; bases not matched to a gene: 6. The chain's CDR3 is CASSLEWASGSTGELFF. The DNA for the CDR3 is TGTGCCAGCAGCTTAGAGTGGGCTAGCGGGAGCACCGGGGAGCTGTTTTTT.

The chain combines TRBV6-5 with TRBJ1-5, with 7 bases aligning to TRBD1. The germline V gene has CDR1 MNHEY and CDR2 SVGAGI. Trimming took 0 bases from V and 7 from J; bases not matched to a gene: 6. CDR3 size: 15 residues. CDR3: CASSYSNRGGQPQHF. The CDR3 nucleotides are TGTGCCAGCAGTTACTCGAACAGGGGAGGCCAGCCCCAGCATTTT.

V gene TRBV19 combines with J gene TRBJ1-2; 10 bases fit TRBD1. Germline V CDR1 and CDR2: LNHDA, SQIVND (reference sequence). V lost 6 bases to trimming and J lost 7 bases; unmatched junction nucleotides: 8. This CDR3 comprises 14 residues. This CDR3 is CASRRRQGAAGYTF. The DNA of the CDR3 is TGTGCCAGTAGAAGGAGACAGGGGGCGGCTGGCTACACCTTC. The full variable domain, completed using reference TRBV19 and TRBJ1-2, is DGGITQSPKYLFRKEGQNVTLSCEQNLNHDAMYWYRQDPGQGLRLIYYSQIVNDFQKGDIAEGYSVSREKKESFPLTVTSAQKNPTAFYLCASRRRQGAAGYTFGSGTRLTVV.

V is TRBV2 and J is TRBJ1-6; TRBD1 matches 8 bases. This CDR3 comprises 18 residues. Germline CDR1 SNHLY, CDR2 FYNNEI. The V and J ends lost 4 bases and 10 bases, in that order; junction bases with no gene match: 18. CDR3 residues: CASSGWDFGTGILSPLHF. CDR3 nucleotide sequence: TGTGCCAGCAGTGGATGGGATTTCGGGACAGGAATCCTCTCACCCCTCCACTTT.

This chain connects TRBV6-2 or TRBV6-3 to TRBJ2-3, with D perhaps TRBD1 (6 bases). The CDR3 is 18 residues long. In germline, CDR1 is MNHEY, CDR2 SVGEGT. V shed 0 bases and J shed 6 bases, with 22 bases lying between them. CDR3 sequence: CASSYSMHSQGLMDTQYF. CDR3 sequence (DNA): TGTGCCAGCAGTTACTCGATGCATTCGCAGGGGCTGATGGATACGCAGTATTTT.

Turning to this clone: The sample holds other DNA sequences that translate to the same CDR3. The chain links TRBV7-6 to TRBJ2-5; 7 bases map to TRBD1. The CDR3 runs to 15 residues. V shed 2 bases, J shed 5 bases, and the junction held 8 bases outside the gene matches. Per germline, CDR1 SGHVS and CDR2 FNYEAQ. The CDR3 DNA follows: TGTGCCAGCAGCTTAAGGGCAGGGGGTGGGGAGACCCAGTACTTC. This gives the protein CASSLRAGGGETQYF.

The DNA for the CDR3 is TGTGCCAGCAGTTCCGCGAATCCGGGACAGGTGAATAATTCACCCCTCCACTTT. Amino acid sequence: CASSSANPGQVNNSPLHF. The chain joins TRBV27 to TRBJ1-6; 8 bases match TRBD1. V was pared by 4 bases and J by 5 bases, with 13 bases of the junction left unmatched. CDR3 length equals 18 residues. The germline V gene encodes CDR1 MNHEY and CDR2 SMNVEV (reference sequence).

This sequence joins TRBV7-2 and TRBJ2-7; maybe TRBD2 (5 bases). Germline V gene lookup returns CDR1 SGHTA and CDR2 FQGNSA. Deletions cut 5 bases from V and 0 bases from J, with 8 bases between. The CDR3 contains 13 residues. CDR3 nucleotide sequence: TGTGCCAGCAGCCAGGACTTCTCCTACGAGCAGTACTTC. This encodes CASSQDFSYEQYF.

J is TRBJ2-3 and V is TRBV7-2; D gene unclear. Germline lookup yields CDR1 SGHTA and CDR2 FQGNSA. There are 15 residues in the CDR3. V gave up 1 base and J gave up 0 bases, with 8 bases separating them. CDR3 residues: CASSLVFSSTDTQYF. DNA of the CDR3: TGTGCCAGCAGCTTAGTTTTTAGTAGCACAGATACGCAGTATTTT.

The chain carries TRBV7-2 and TRBJ2-5, with 8 bases identical to TRBD2. The CDR3 has 16 residues. After removal of 3 bases from V and 5 bases from J, the junction contained 11 bases not matched to a gene. Germline V gene lookup returns CDR1 SGHTA and CDR2 FQGNSA. The chain's CDR3 is CASSFGLAGWGETQYF. The DNA of the CDR3 is TGTGCCAGCAGCTTTGGGCTAGCGGGCTGGGGGGAGACCCAGTACTTC.

In nucleotides, the CDR3 is TGTGCCAGCAGACCTCTGACAGGGTGGGGCTACAATGAGCAGTTCTTC. This sequence encodes CASRPLTGWGYNEQFF. This chain links TRBV27 with TRBJ2-1; 7 bases line up with TRBD1. Looked up from germline, CDR1 is MNHEY and CDR2 is SMNVEV (reference sequence). V lost 6 bases, J lost 3 bases, and 11 bases stayed unmatched. The CDR3 runs to 16 residues.

A remark on this clone: No DNA is shown, since the ends of the CDR3 on it are uncertain; the CDR3 is the one TCRdb lists. The chain carries TRBV4-2 and TRBJ2-2; TRBD2 is taken as the D call from the table, unchecked against the DNA. The CDR3 is 12 amino acids long, termini counted. Germline V gives CDR1 LGHNA, CDR2 YNFKEQ. The CDR3: CASSLQRGELFF.

V and J are TRBV15 and TRBJ2-7, with D possibly being TRBD1 (7 bases). Germline V CDR1 and CDR2: LNHNV, YYDKDF (reference sequence). CDR3 length: 15 residues. V lost 0 bases and J 4 bases, leaving 13 bases between the germline ends. CDR3 amino acids: CATSRDPAGGYEQYF. CDR3 nucleotides: TGTGCCACCAGCAGAGATCCGGCAGGGGGGTACGAGCAGTACTTC.

The CDR3 DNA reads TGTGCCATCAGTGAGTCGGTTTCAGGGACTAACTATGGCTACACCTTC. Amino acid sequence: CAISESVSGTNYGYTF. The genes are TRBV10-3 and TRBJ1-2; possibly TRBD1 for D (5 bases). The V end was cut by 0 bases, the J end by 0 bases, with 11 bases between. From germline, CDR1 is ENHRY and CDR2 SYGVKD. The CDR3 loop spans 16 amino acids.

DNA for the CDR3: TGTGCCAGCAGAACGATTAGGGGTGGGCATCGCTACACCTTC. Protein product: CASRTIRGGHRYTF. V gene TRBV11-2 combines with J gene TRBJ1-2; tentatively, D is TRBD1 (5 bases). In germline, CDR1 is SGHAT, CDR2 FQNNGV. V shed 6 bases and J shed 9 bases, with 20 bases lying between them. The CDR3 is 14 residues long.

This clone was found many times. This chain uses TRBV19 with TRBJ1-2, with a possible D match to TRBD1 (6 bases). The CDR3 is 14 amino acids. The germline V and J ends were trimmed by 4 bases and 3 bases, with 12 bases remaining between them. Germline lookup yields CDR1 LNHDA and CDR2 SQIVND (reference sequence). The CDR3 DNA reads TGTGCCAGTAGTACACGCCGGACAGACTATGGCTACACCTTC. It translates to CASSTRRTDYGYTF.

V is TRBV29-1 and J is TRBJ1-2; 7 bases are shared with TRBD1. CDR3 length equals 14 residues. CDR1 SQVTM and CDR2 ANQGSEA come from the germline V gene. V lost 5 bases to trimming and J lost 0 bases; unmatched junction nucleotides: 6. The CDR3 here is CSVSRQGANYGYTF. The CDR3 nucleotides are TGCAGCGTTTCCAGACAGGGCGCTAACTATGGCTACACCTTC.